One and the same sample provided the 30 T cell receptor beta chains below, sequenced in a study of T-cell memory formation after mild COVID-19. TCRdb passed the 5' RACE reads through MiXCR, listing each CDR3 protein once. The sample records approximately 570,000 distinct CDR3 sequences, around 17% being singletons. Sequences were obtained from PBMCs or a T cell subset sorted from them (not recorded which). These receptors were collected from an adult woman who had mild COVID-19 (a few samples of this study predate the infection). Cell type and time point are not known.

The genes are TRBV11-2 and TRBJ2-1; D is undetermined. V was shortened by 5 bases and J by 8 bases, with 22 bases between the two germline ends. The CDR3 sequence is 16 residues long. From germline, CDR1 is SGHAT and CDR2 FQNNGV. CDR3 amino acids: CASSPSLGGLKDEQFF. The CDR3 region has the DNA TGTGCCAGCAGCCCCAGCCTAGGTGGGTTGAAGGATGAGCAGTTCTTC. Full variable domain (rest looked up from reference TRBV11-2 and TRBJ2-1): EAGVAQSPRYKIIEKRQSVAFWCNPISGHATLYWYQQILGQGPKLLIQFQNNGVVDDSQLPKDRFSAERLKGVDSTLKIQPAKLEDSAVYLCASSPSLGGLKDEQFFGPGTRLTVL.

This clonotype was counted only a few times. J is TRBJ2-1 and V is TRBV6-6, with TRBD2 as a possible D gene (6 bases). V was trimmed by 8 bases and J by 9 bases, leaving 17 bases between them. Germline-derived CDR1 and CDR2 are MNHNY and SVGAGI (reference sequence). This CDR3 comprises 13 residues. This chain's CDR3 is CASRAEGTAEQFF. CDR3 sequence (DNA): TGTGCCAGCCGGGCGGAGGGGACGGCTGAGCAGTTCTTC.

This clonotype was counted a few times. The chain joins TRBV7-2 to TRBJ2-7; possible D gene TRBD1, 6 bases. The CDR3 is 15 amino acids. V was clipped by 1 base and J by 3 bases, with 13 bases between them. Germline V CDR1 and CDR2: SGHTA, FQGNSA. The CDR3 nucleotides are TGTGCCAGCAGCTTAGGGCAGGGGCCCGTCTACGAGCAGTACTTC. As protein: CASSLGQGPVYEQYF.

This clonotype came up a few times. This chain joins TRBV24-1 and TRBJ2-2; D ambiguous. The V gene's germline CDR1 is KGHDR and CDR2 SFDVKD. The CDR3 length is 12 residues. Trimming cost V 4 bases and J 5 bases, with 4 bases left between them. The CDR3 region has the DNA TGTGCCACCAGTGAAAATACCGGGGAGCTGTTTTTT. It translates to CATSENTGELFF.

This rearrangement joins TRBV7-2 to TRBJ2-3; D assignment may be TRBD1 or TRBD2 (6 bases each). CDR1 is SGHTA, CDR2 FQGNSA, per germline. Trimming stripped 1 base from V and 3 bases from J, with 14 bases between. The CDR3 has 16 amino acids. The CDR3 DNA reads TGTGCCAGCAGCTTAGTATATGGAGGGGGAACAGATACGCAGTATTTT. It is translated as CASSLVYGGGTDTQYF. The variable domain in full, with the rest retrieved from reference TRBV7-2 and TRBJ2-3, is GAGVSQSPSNKVTEKGKDVELRCDPISGHTALYWYRQSLGQGLEFLIYFQGNSAPDKSGLPSDRFSAERTGGSVSTLTIQRTQQEDSAVYLCASSLVYGGGTDTQYFGPGTRLTVL.

The chain joins TRBV7-9 to TRBJ2-1; D is unclear. The CDR3 loop spans 14 amino acids. The V and J ends lost 3 bases and 10 bases respectively, with 16 bases between them. Germline V gene lookup returns CDR1 SEHNR and CDR2 FQNEAQ (reference sequence). CDR3 nucleotide sequence: TGTGCCAGCAGCTTTATCCAAAGGATCGGAGAGCAGTTCTTC. This encodes CASSFIQRIGEQFF.

The chain uses TRBV7-2 and TRBJ2-5; either TRBD1 or TRBD2 may fit D (5 bases each). The V end lost 8 bases, the J end lost 5 bases, and 21 bases lay between the germline ends. The CDR3 runs to 15 residues. Per germline, CDR1 SGHTA and CDR2 FQGNSA. The CDR3 region has the DNA TGTGCCAGCCTGCGGAGAGGTTTAGGGGAGGAGACCCAGTACTTC. This sequence encodes CASLRRGLGEETQYF.

This clonotype was counted only a few times. This chain joins TRBV12-3 or TRBV12-4 and TRBJ2-1, with D perhaps being TRBD1 or TRBD2 (5 bases each). The CDR3 sequence is 14 residues long. With 2 bases removed from V and 9 bases from J, the gap between germline ends came to 14 bases. The CDR3 region has the DNA TGTGCCAGCAGTTTATGGCAGGGCGAGGGTGAGCAGTTCTTC. Translated, it gives CASSLWQGEGEQFF.

The rearrangement joins TRBV6-5 to TRBJ2-3, with 7 positions matching TRBD2. The CDR3 has 16 amino acids. Germline loops: CDR1 MNHEY, CDR2 SVGAGI. With V trimmed by 3 bases and J by 2 bases, 8 bases remained unmatched. The CDR3 loop reads CASSYRLAALTDTQYF. The CDR3 DNA reads TGTGCCAGCAGTTATCGACTAGCAGCACTCACAGATACGCAGTATTTT.

This rearrangement joins TRBV4-1 to TRBJ2-2; D uncertain. The CDR3 is 14 residues long. V lost 2 bases to trimming and J lost 2 bases, with 6 bases between them. Germline loops: CDR1 MGHRA, CDR2 YSYEKL. The CDR3 DNA sequence: TGCGCCAGCAGCCAATACAGTAACACCGGGGAGCTGTTTTTT. Its translation is CASSQYSNTGELFF.

The V call is TRBV14, the J call TRBJ2-7; D gene ambiguous. Trimming cost V 2 bases and J 0 bases, with 8 bases left between them. The CDR3 has 14 amino acids. Germline CDR1 SGHDN, CDR2 FVKESK. The CDR3 loop is CASSQLQSSYEQYF. In DNA form, the CDR3 reads TGTGCCAGCAGCCAACTTCAGAGCTCCTACGAGCAGTACTTC.

The CDR3 DNA follows: TGTGCCAGCAGCTTAGCTACGGGGACTGGGACAGGGGCCTACGAGCAGTACTTC. It codes for CASSLATGTGTGAYEQYF. The rearrangement uses TRBV7-6 and TRBJ2-7; 10 bases are a match to TRBD1. With 0 bases clipped from V and 2 bases from J, the junction kept 10 bases outside the gene matches. The length of the CDR3 is 18 residues. Germline V gene data show CDR1 as SGHVS and CDR2 as FNYEAQ.

This clonotype was seen only a few times. V gene TRBV7-9 combines with J gene TRBJ2-7, with D unresolved. Looked up from germline, CDR1 is SEHNR and CDR2 is FQNEAQ (reference sequence). Trimming shortened V by 5 bases and J by 4 bases, and 6 bases separated the two germline ends. The CDR3 covers 11 residues. Here the CDR3 reads CASSTHYEQYF. CDR3 nucleotide sequence: TGTGCCAGCAGCACACATTACGAGCAGTACTTC.

The chain combines TRBV24-1 with TRBJ2-3, with a possible D match to TRBD2 (6 bases). CDR3 length: 15 residues. The V and J ends lost 5 bases and 7 bases respectively, with 18 bases between them. Looked up from germline, CDR1 is KGHDR and CDR2 is SFDVKD. The CDR3 here is CATSGGREDENTQYF. CDR3 DNA sequence: TGTGCCACCAGTGGAGGCAGGGAGGACGAGAATACGCAGTATTTT.

The chain's CDR3 is CASTRTGGADTQYF. As DNA, the CDR3 is TGCGCCAGCACCCGTACAGGGGGAGCAGATACGCAGTATTTT. This chain connects TRBV5-1 to TRBJ2-3, with TRBD1 matching over 8 bases. CDR1 and CDR2 from the germline V gene are SGHRS and YFSETQ. J lost 4 bases, V lost 6 bases, and 7 bases had no gene match. The CDR3 spans 14 residues.

The gene calls are TRBV6-2 or TRBV6-3 and TRBJ1-5; no clear D. CDR1 is MNHEY and CDR2 is SVGEGT in the germline V gene. This CDR3 has 14 amino acids. V was trimmed by 0 bases and J by 3 bases, leaving 6 bases between them. The CDR3 region is CASSYSWDNQPQHF. DNA for the CDR3: TGTGCCAGCAGTTACTCGTGGGACAATCAGCCCCAGCATTTT.

The V call is TRBV5-1, the J call TRBJ2-5; maybe TRBD1 (6 bases). CDR3 length: 14 residues. Trimming removed 2 bases from V and 3 bases from J, with 11 bases in between. In germline, CDR1 is SGHRS, CDR2 YFSETQ. In DNA, the CDR3 is TGCGCCAGCAGCTTAGGGACACTTGAAGAGACCCAGTACTTC. It translates to CASSLGTLEETQYF.

This clonotype was seen at least ten times. The chain couples TRBV12-3 or TRBV12-4 to TRBJ1-2, with a tentative D call TRBD1 (5 bases). The germline V and J ends were trimmed by 4 bases and 5 bases, with 8 bases remaining between them. This CDR3 is 12 amino acids long. CDR3 DNA: TGTGCCAGCAGTTCCCGGGGGTATGGCTACACCTTC. Protein sequence: CASSSRGYGYTF.

This clonotype was seen many times. The chain carries TRBV7-3 and TRBJ2-3, with no clear D. The V end lost 5 bases, the J end lost 4 bases, and 10 bases lay between the germline ends. Germline V lookup: CDR1 SGHTA, CDR2 FQGTGA. The CDR3 covers 13 residues. The CDR3 loop reads CASSEQSADTQYF. The CDR3 DNA reads TGTGCCAGCAGCGAACAGAGCGCAGATACGCAGTATTTT.

The rearrangement links TRBV5-1 to TRBJ2-1; D unresolved. V dropped 3 bases and J dropped 9 bases, with 13 bases sitting between them. This CDR3 is built from 13 residues. CDR1 SGHRS and CDR2 YFSETQ come from the germline V gene. CDR3 protein: CASSSTGMSEQFF. The CDR3 region has the DNA TGCGCCAGCAGCTCCACCGGTATGAGTGAGCAGTTCTTC. The whole variable domain, remainder taken from reference TRBV5-1 and TRBJ2-1, is KAGVTQTPRYLIKTRGQQVTLSCSPISGHRSVSWYQQTPGQGLQFLFEYFSETQRNKGNFPGRFSGRQFSNSRSEMNVSTLELGDSALYLCASSSTGMSEQFFGPGTRLTVL.

Only a few counts were recorded for this clonotype. This sequence joins TRBV7-2 and TRBJ2-7; weak D call: TRBD2 (6 bases). With 5 bases removed from V and 5 bases from J, the gap between germline ends came to 16 bases. Germline V gene sequence: CDR1 SGHTA, CDR2 FQGNSA. The CDR3 consists of 14 residues. The CDR3 DNA reads TGTGCCAGCAGCCAGACCTCTAGCGTGAACGAGCAGTACTTC. This sequence encodes CASSQTSSVNEQYF. The whole variable domain, remainder taken from reference TRBV7-2 and TRBJ2-7, is GAGVSQSPSNKVTEKGKDVELRCDPISGHTALYWYRQSLGQGLEFLIYFQGNSAPDKSGLPSDRFSAERTGGSVSTLTIQRTQQEDSAVYLCASSQTSSVNEQYFGPGTRLTVT.

The chain has TRBV7-9 and TRBJ2-1, with D possibly being TRBD2 (5 bases). Germline loops: CDR1 SEHNR, CDR2 FQNEAQ (reference sequence). V lost 4 bases and J 8 bases, leaving 15 bases between the germline ends. The CDR3 is 14 residues long. CDR3 DNA: TGTGCCAGCAGCTACCAAGGTAGCGTGGATGAGCAGTTCTTC. Translating it yields CASSYQGSVDEQFF.

The chain has TRBV19 and TRBJ2-5, with TRBD2 matching 14 bases. Germline loops: CDR1 LNHDA, CDR2 SQIVND (reference sequence). The V gene end was trimmed by 4 bases and the J gene end by 0 bases; junction bases not matched to a gene: 4. The CDR3 runs 17 residues. The CDR3 DNA is TGTGCCAGTAGTACGTGGACTAGCGGGGGGTACCAAGAGACCCAGTACTTC. Translation: CASSTWTSGGYQETQYF. Filled out from reference TRBV19 and TRBJ2-5, the complete variable domain reads DGGITQSPKYLFRKEGQNVTLSCEQNLNHDAMYWYRQDPGQGLRLIYYSQIVNDFQKGDIAEGYSVSREKKESFPLTVTSAQKNPTAFYLCASSTWTSGGYQETQYFGPGTRLLVL.

The J gene is TRBJ2-7, the V gene TRBV29-1, with TRBD1 matching over 9 bases. From germline, CDR1 is SQVTM and CDR2 ANQGSEA. The CDR3 is 13 amino acids. The J segment lost 2 bases and the V segment lost 7 bases, leaving 6 bases of the junction unmatched. CDR3 in DNA: TGCAGCGCGGGACAGGGAGTAACCTACGAGCAGTACTTC. Its protein is CSAGQGVTYEQYF.

The V gene is TRBV29-1, the J gene TRBJ2-3; the D gene is possibly TRBD2 (5 bases). Germline CDR1 SQVTM, CDR2 ANQGSEA. The length of the CDR3 is 14 residues. Trimming pared 7 bases from V and 0 bases from J, leaving 14 bases between. CDR3 coding DNA: TGCAGCGCGGGAAAGCGCTTAAGCACAGATACGCAGTATTTT. Its protein is CSAGKRLSTDTQYF.

The rearrangement links TRBV12-3 or TRBV12-4 to TRBJ2-4; no reliable D call. The CDR3 is 15 amino acids. The V and J ends lost 8 bases and 8 bases respectively, with 22 bases between them. CDR3 DNA sequence: TGTGCCAGCTCCAGATCTCCTTACTCTCGCGACATTCAGTACTTC. Amino acids: CASSRSPYSRDIQYF.

The gene calls are TRBV5-1 and TRBJ2-2, with TRBD1 identical over 9 bases. This CDR3 contains 17 residues. V dropped 0 bases and J dropped 5; count of bases not matched to a gene: 8. Germline V gene lookup returns CDR1 SGHRS and CDR2 YFSETQ. Here the CDR3 DNA reads TGCGCCAGCAGCTTGGCCGCGGACAGGGGTGAGACCGGGGAGCTGTTTTTT. Protein product: CASSLAADRGETGELFF.

In this sample, this clonotype turned up once. At one of its ends the junction is not consistent with the germline gene, which may arise from a read error. J is TRBJ2-3 and V is TRBV24-1; D gene unclear. In germline, CDR1 is KGHDR, CDR2 SFDVKD. The CDR3 has 14 amino acids. The CDR3 reads CATSDPSNLDTQYF. CDR3 nucleotide sequence: TGTGCCACCAGTGATCCCTCCAATCTGGATACGCAGTACTTT.

This clonotype has ten or more counts. V and J are TRBV27 and TRBJ2-7; TRBD2 might be the D (7 bases). The germline V gene has CDR1 MNHEY and CDR2 SMNVEV (reference sequence). This CDR3 spans 13 amino acids. The germline V and J ends were trimmed by 6 bases and 4 bases, with 13 bases remaining between them. Written as DNA, the CDR3 is TGTGCCAGCAGGGGGGGGGCTATGTACGAGCAGTACTTC. Protein: CASRGGAMYEQYF.

This clonotype turned up a few times. V gene TRBV27 combines with J gene TRBJ2-5; D call uncertain. This CDR3 region has 13 residues. V gave up 8 bases and J gave up 2 bases, with 12 bases separating them. CDR1 and CDR2 from the germline V gene are MNHEY and SMNVEV (reference sequence). The CDR3 bases are TGTGCCAGCGCGTGGGGTTTTCAAGAGACCCAGTACTTC. Translation: CASAWGFQETQYF.